This TCR beta chain is from a study of T cell responses to AZD1222 COVID-19 vaccine. Overall study results and limits: Spike as a whole was targeted by vaccine-associated CD4 TCRs, dominant at 160-218 and 743-854.

For this clone: The antigen is not known.

The V end was cut by 8 bases, the J end by 5 bases, with 12 bases between. Germline V gene data show CDR1 as WSHSY and CDR2 as SAAADI. The CDR3 consists of 12 residues. Data came from immunoSEQ multiplex PCR; TCRdb stores just in-frame clones and leaves some out. The sample includes 150,000 to 200,000 clones, approximately 90% seen only once; the top ten take 0.9% to 1.2%. The receptor's source is an adult who received the AZD1222 COVID-19 vaccine. The V gene is TRBV10-2, the J gene TRBJ2-5, with TRBD2 as a possible D gene (5 bases). The starting material was peripheral blood, obtained 28 days after the second AZD1222 dose. For the CDR3, the DNA is TGCGCCAGCTCGGAGGCCCGGGAGACCCAGTACTTC. Protein product: CASSEARETQYF.